These T cell receptor beta chains were read from a single sample in a study of T cell repertoires in cytomegalovirus infection. TCRdb itself ran the reads through MiXCR, one entry per CDR3 protein. The sample contains 84,000 or so distinct CDR3 sequences, approximately 45% of which appear only once. Their recognized antigens are unknown. The sequencing used CD8+ T cells from cultured PBMCs, collected from culture after CMV antigen stimulation. The receptors derive from a human donor in good health (CMV status not recorded). Some clones in this sample may be carry-over from other donors' samples. The conserved cysteine and the conserved F or W are not part of the CDR3 here. The order of the fields is CDR3 length, V gene, J gene, CDR3 protein.

19	TRBV20-1	TRBJ2-5	SARGAFPYTLKGGPIETQY
14	TRBV19	TRBJ2-1	ASNTLLAGAGNEQF
17	TRBV4-1	TRBJ2-1	ASSQKGAATGSSYNEQF
11	TRBV2	TRBJ1-1	ASSEYRKTEAF
17	TRBV12-5	TRBJ1-5	ASGLPHEEEFGYNQPQH
7	TRBV6-1	TRBJ2-7	AGGAEQY
11	TRBV27	TRBJ1-1	ASSLSRAAEAF
11	TRBV6-6	TRBJ2-5	ASSSLGEETQY
12	TRBV27	TRBJ1-2	ASSPRMEMDGYT
13	TRBV5-1	TRBJ2-7	ASSLVGRAGYEQY
12	TRBV28	TRBJ1-2	ASSPGDGTYGYT
13	TRBV6-5	TRBJ2-1	ASRVRTGRANEQF
10	TRBV28	TRBJ2-7	ASMKTGDEQY
14	TRBV14	TRBJ2-1	ASSQPGRGRKNEQF
13	TRBV7-3	TRBJ2-3	ASSLSNGVTDTQY
13	TRBV28	TRBJ2-7	ASRPTRGLLYEQY
13	TRBV7-9	TRBJ1-2	ASSPRTGASDGYT